The 5 T cell receptor beta chains reported below all come from one sample, sequenced in a study of OX40 agonist ivuxolimab in advanced cancers. Some clones are missing from TCRdb's copy, which holds only in-frame ones; the method was immunoSEQ multiplex PCR. This repertoire shows 71,000 or so clones, 93% found once; its top ten account for 6.2%. The sample here was CD4+ or CD8+ T cells sorted from blood, taken in a trial of the OX40 agonist ivuxolimab. Receptors originate from an adult with an advanced solid tumor such as melanoma, head and neck, liver or kidney cancer.

This CDR3 reads CASSLDLRTASVTEAFF. The CDR3 DNA follows: TGCGCCAGCAGCTTGGATCTGAGGACAGCGTCAGTCACTGAAGCTTTCTTT. The rearrangement uses TRBV5-1 and TRBJ1-1; D might be TRBD1 (6 bases). The CDR3 runs 17 residues. Germline V gene lookup returns CDR1 SGHRS and CDR2 YFSETQ. V shed 0 bases and J shed 4 bases, with 19 bases lying between them.

The chain recombines TRBV11-2 with TRBJ2-7; 8 positions agree with TRBD2. The junction had 3 bases not matched to a gene; V was cut back by 1 base and J by 1 base. This CDR3 is built from 15 residues. Germline loops: CDR1 SGHAT, CDR2 FQNNGV. The CDR3 region is CASSLGAGGSYEQYF. As DNA, the CDR3 is TGTGCCAGCAGCTTAGGGGCGGGGGGTTCCTACGAGCAGTACTTC.

To note about this clone: Other nucleotide sequences in the sample specify the same CDR3. The genes are TRBV6-5 and TRBJ1-5; D is unresolved. Germline loops: CDR1 MNHEY, CDR2 SVGAGI. The V end was cut by 0 bases, the J end by 3 bases, with 3 bases between. CDR3 length equals 13 residues. In DNA form, the CDR3 reads TGTGCCAGCAGTTACTCCTCCAATCAGCCCCAGCATTTT. Protein product: CASSYSSNQPQHF.

The V gene is TRBV7-8, the J gene TRBJ1-2, with D hard to call. CDR3 length: 14 residues. V gave up 2 bases and J gave up 1 base, with 8 bases separating them. Germline V gene sequence: CDR1 SGHVS, CDR2 FQNEAQ. CDR3 sequence (DNA): TGTGCCAGCAGCTTAAGTGGGATTAACTATGGCTACACCTTC. The encoded protein is CASSLSGINYGYTF.

The rearrangement links TRBV6-5 to TRBJ1-1, with 11 bases matching TRBD1. V dropped 2 bases and J dropped 4; count of bases not matched to a gene: 0. This CDR3 contains 14 residues. Looked up from germline, CDR1 is MNHEY and CDR2 is SVGAGI. The chain's CDR3 is CASSYGTGGTEAFF. CDR3 bases: TGTGCCAGCAGTTACGGGACAGGGGGCACTGAAGCTTTCTTT.